The source of this T cell receptor beta chain is a study of T cells in Graves' hyperthyroidism and ophthalmopathy. There were TCR beta CDR3 regions amplified from RNA transcripts. An initial round of RT-PCR targeting the TCR CDR3 relied on the HTBI primer set. TCRdb independently ran MiXCR on the multiplex PCR reads; one entry per CDR3 protein. The table includes 550,000 to 650,000 distinct CDR3 sequences, 13% to 15% detected once. V dropped 8 bases and J dropped 4 bases, with 18 bases sitting between them. The CDR3 is made up of 15 amino acids. From germline, CDR1 is SNHLY and CDR2 FYNNEI. This clonotype was seen repeatedly, ten times or more.

The sequencing sample was made of blood. The rearrangement joins TRBV2 to TRBJ1-5; weak D call: TRBD1 (5 bases). The TCR sequence derives from a woman in her thirties or forties with Graves' hyperthyroidism. The CDR3 spells CASCPAGLRNQPQHF. The DNA for the CDR3 is TGTGCCAGCTGCCCGGCAGGGTTGAGGAATCAGCCCCAGCATTTT.